The rows below give T cell receptor beta chains drawn from one sample of a study of cytomegalovirus exposure and HLA in healthy donors. Sequencing used immunoSEQ multiplex PCR; TCRdb keeps in-frame clones, though not all of them. The data show under 200,000 clones, approximately 96% seen once. The sample comprised PBMCs. The receptors here all came from a woman aged 18-30 years in good health and CMV-seronegative. CDR3s include the opening cysteine and the closing phenylalanine or tryptophan. D genes are given only for firm matches. Clone size is not always given. Where it is, it says once, few, many or a class for expanded clones.

V gene: TRBV2; J gene: TRBJ2-7; clone size: .; D gene: TRBD1; CDR3 length: 16; CDR3 DNA: TGTGCCAGCAGTCGAGGACAGGCTAGTTTATCCTACGAGCAGTACTTC; CDR3 protein: CASSRGQASLSYEQYF
V gene: TRBV4-1; J gene: TRBJ2-3; clone size: .; D gene: TRBD1; CDR3 length: 16; CDR3 DNA: TGCGCCAGCAGCCAAGGGGGACAGGGAGTTTTAGATACGCAGTATTTT; CDR3 protein: CASSQGGQGVLDTQYF
V gene: TRBV11-3; J gene: TRBJ2-1; clone size: .; D gene: TRBD2; CDR3 length: 19; CDR3 DNA: TGTGCCAGCAGCCCCCATCCGACTAGCGGGGGGGCTAGGTACAATGAGCAGTTCTTC; CDR3 protein: CASSPHPTSGGARYNEQFF
V gene: TRBV6-1; J gene: TRBJ1-1; clone size: .; D gene: .; CDR3 length: 14; CDR3 DNA: TGTGCCAGCAATAAGGGGGGGGTAGACACTGAAGCTTTCTTT; CDR3 protein: CASNKGGVDTEAFF
V gene: TRBV5-1; J gene: TRBJ2-1; clone size: .; D gene: TRBD2; CDR3 length: 18; CDR3 DNA: TGCGCCAGCAGCTTGGATAGTAGCGGGAGTGGGCTCTACAATGAGCAGTTCTTC; CDR3 protein: CASSLDSSGSGLYNEQFF
V gene: TRBV7-6; J gene: TRBJ1-4; clone size: .; D gene: .; CDR3 length: 14; CDR3 DNA: TGTGCCAGCAGCTTGACAGGTGAAAATGAAAAACTGTTTTTT; CDR3 protein: CASSLTGENEKLFF
V gene: TRBV10-3; J gene: TRBJ2-1; clone size: once; D gene: TRBD2; CDR3 length: 16; CDR3 DNA: TGTGCCATCAGTGAGGGTAGCGGGGGATTTTACAATGAGCAGTTCTTC; CDR3 protein: CAISEGSGGFYNEQFF
V gene: TRBV7-9; J gene: TRBJ2-3; clone size: .; D gene: TRBD2; CDR3 length: 14; CDR3 DNA: TGTGCTTACCGAGCGGGGGGGTCGTCAGATACGCAGTATTTT; CDR3 protein: CAYRAGGSSDTQYF
V gene: TRBV5-1; J gene: TRBJ1-1; clone size: .; D gene: .; CDR3 length: 14; CDR3 DNA: TGCGCCAGCAGCTTGGGGGGGCGGGGGACTGAAGCTTTCTTT; CDR3 protein: CASSLGGRGTEAFF
V gene: TRBV2; J gene: TRBJ2-3; clone size: .; D gene: TRBD2; CDR3 length: 16; CDR3 DNA: TGTGCCAGCAGCGTCTTTCCAGCGGGGGGCACAGATACGCAGTATTTT; CDR3 protein: CASSVFPAGGTDTQYF
V gene: TRBV7-9; J gene: TRBJ2-7; clone size: .; D gene: .; CDR3 length: 15; CDR3 DNA: TGTGCCAGCAGTAATAGGTCACCAGACTTAGGTGAGCAGTACTTC; CDR3 protein: CASSNRSPDLGEQYF
V gene: TRBV5-6; J gene: TRBJ2-4; clone size: .; D gene: .; CDR3 length: 17; CDR3 DNA: TGTGCCAGCAGCCCCCTGGAGACAGGCCTAGCCAAAAACATTCAGTACTTC; CDR3 protein: CASSPLETGLAKNIQYF
V gene: TRBV20-1; J gene: TRBJ1-2; clone size: .; D gene: .; CDR3 length: 11; CDR3 DNA: TGCAGTGACTTTGGGGGGTATGGCTACACCTTC; CDR3 protein: CSDFGGYGYTF
V gene: TRBV7-3; J gene: TRBJ2-3; clone size: once; D gene: .; CDR3 length: 12; CDR3 DNA: TGTGCCAGCAGCCCCAACACAGATACGCAGTATTTT; CDR3 protein: CASSPNTDTQYF
V gene: TRBV15; J gene: TRBJ1-2; clone size: .; D gene: TRBD1; CDR3 length: 14; CDR3 DNA: TGTGCCACCAGCCCAGACAGGGCTAACTATGGCTACACCTTC; CDR3 protein: CATSPDRANYGYTF
V gene: TRBV7-3; J gene: TRBJ2-1; clone size: once; D gene: TRBD2; CDR3 length: 15; CDR3 DNA: TGTGCCAGCAGCTTGGTAGCGGGAGGGGTCAATGAGCAGTTCTTC; CDR3 protein: CASSLVAGGVNEQFF
V gene: TRBV7-7; J gene: TRBJ2-5; clone size: .; D gene: .; CDR3 length: 15; CDR3 DNA: TGTGCTAGCAGCTTGGGCACAGGACGGGGGGAGACCCAGTACTTC; CDR3 protein: CASSLGTGRGETQYF
V gene: TRBV6-1; J gene: TRBJ2-2; clone size: .; D gene: TRBD1; CDR3 length: 15; CDR3 DNA: TGTGCCAGCACCGGGACAGGGGGATACACCGGGGAGCTGTTTTTT; CDR3 protein: CASTGTGGYTGELFF
V gene: TRBV7-3; J gene: TRBJ2-5; clone size: once; D gene: TRBD1; CDR3 length: 15; CDR3 DNA: TGTGCCAGCAGCAAAAATATAGGGACAGAAGAGACCCAGTACTTC; CDR3 protein: CASSKNIGTEETQYF
V gene: TRBV18; J gene: TRBJ2-5; clone size: .; D gene: TRBD1; CDR3 length: 13; CDR3 DNA: TGTGCTGGGGGACAGGGGCTTCAAGAGACCCAGTACTTC; CDR3 protein: CAGGQGLQETQYF
V gene: TRBV5-3; J gene: TRBJ1-6; clone size: .; D gene: TRBD1; CDR3 length: 14; CDR3 DNA: TGTGCCAGAAGCCGACGATACAGGGGATTGCCCCTCCACTTT; CDR3 protein: CARSRRYRGLPLHF
V gene: TRBV7-8; J gene: TRBJ1-2; clone size: .; D gene: .; CDR3 length: 13; CDR3 DNA: TGTGCCAGCAGCGGTGGGCGGGACTATGGCTACACCTTC; CDR3 protein: CASSGGRDYGYTF
V gene: TRBV5-1; J gene: TRBJ2-2; clone size: .; D gene: .; CDR3 length: 14; CDR3 DNA: TGCGCCAGCAGCACTGAAACAGGGAGAGGGGAGCTGTTTTTT; CDR3 protein: CASSTETGRGELFF
V gene: TRBV2; J gene: TRBJ2-1; clone size: .; D gene: .; CDR3 length: 15; CDR3 DNA: TGTGCCAGCAGTGAGGGACTCAGCTCCTACAATGAGCAGTTCTTC; CDR3 protein: CASSEGLSSYNEQFF
V gene: TRBV5-4; J gene: TRBJ2-5; clone size: .; D gene: .; CDR3 length: 14; CDR3 DNA: TGTGCCAGCAGCTTCGGACAGAACCAAGAGACCCAGTACTTC; CDR3 protein: CASSFGQNQETQYF
V gene: TRBV9; J gene: TRBJ1-1; clone size: .; D gene: .; CDR3 length: 13; CDR3 DNA: TGTGCCAGCAGCGCTCCAGGGTCCGCTGAAGCTTTCTTT; CDR3 protein: CASSAPGSAEAFF
V gene: TRBV27; J gene: TRBJ1-2; clone size: .; D gene: .; CDR3 length: 16; CDR3 DNA: TGTGCCAGCAGTGCCCCCCCCGAGCTACCGAACTATGGCTACACCTTC; CDR3 protein: CASSAPPELPNYGYTF
V gene: TRBV9; J gene: TRBJ2-7; clone size: .; D gene: .; CDR3 length: 13; CDR3 DNA: TGTGCCAGCAGCGCCCGACTTTTGGGCGAGCAGTACTTC; CDR3 protein: CASSARLLGEQYF
V gene: TRBV5-1; J gene: TRBJ2-1; clone size: .; D gene: TRBD1; CDR3 length: 15; CDR3 DNA: TGCGCCAGCAGCTTGGGCGACAGGGATTACAATGAGCAGTTCTTC; CDR3 protein: CASSLGDRDYNEQFF
V gene: TRBV30; J gene: TRBJ2-5; clone size: .; D gene: .; CDR3 length: 13; CDR3 DNA: TGTGCCTGGGCTACAGGGTTAATAGAGACCCAGTACTTC; CDR3 protein: CAWATGLIETQYF
V gene: TRBV5-1; J gene: TRBJ2-1; clone size: .; D gene: .; CDR3 length: 16; CDR3 DNA: TGCGCCAGCAGCTTGCGGCCGGAGAGCTCCTACAATGAGCAGTTCTTC; CDR3 protein: CASSLRPESSYNEQFF
V gene: TRBV29-1; J gene: TRBJ2-1; clone size: .; D gene: .; CDR3 length: 11; CDR3 DNA: TGCAGCGTTGCGCGGGACAATGAGCAGTTCTTC; CDR3 protein: CSVARDNEQFF
V gene: TRBV5-6; J gene: TRBJ1-5; clone size: .; D gene: .; CDR3 length: 13; CDR3 DNA: TGTGCCAGCACCTCCGGTAGCAATCAGCCCCAGCATTTT; CDR3 protein: CASTSGSNQPQHF
V gene: TRBV11-2; J gene: TRBJ2-1; clone size: .; D gene: .; CDR3 length: 14; CDR3 DNA: TGTGCCAGCAGCGACCCGGATAGGGGCAATGAGCAGTTCTTC; CDR3 protein: CASSDPDRGNEQFF